One and the same sample provided the 25 T cell receptor beta chains below, sequenced in a study of control samples from healthy donors and cancer patients. Assay: immunoSEQ multiplex PCR; the TCRdb copy retains only in-frame clones and omits some. The profile shows 90,000 or so clones, roughly 90% of them singletons. The sample taken for sequencing was blood. The source is a woman aged 65 to 85 in good health.

The V and J genes are TRBV5-1 and TRBJ2-7; TRBD1 matches 8 bases. Germline V gene lookup returns CDR1 SGHRS and CDR2 YFSETQ. This CDR3 region has 14 residues. J was trimmed by 1 base and V by 4 bases; bases with no gene match: 4. CDR3 loop: CASSAGQASYEQYF. The CDR3 bases are TGCGCCAGCAGCGCGGGACAGGCTTCCTACGAGCAGTACTTC.

The chain links TRBV30 to TRBJ2-1, with D perhaps TRBD2 (6 bases). Looked up from germline, CDR1 is GTSNPN and CDR2 is SVGIG (reference sequence). Trimming pared 0 bases from V and 10 bases from J, leaving 16 bases between. The length of the CDR3 is 14 residues. The CDR3 nucleotides are TGTGCCTGGAGTGTCGGAGGGCCAGCGGGCGAGCAGTTCTTC. This gives the protein CAWSVGGPAGEQFF.

This clone was found a few times. The chain recombines TRBV30 with TRBJ1-2, with a tentative D call TRBD1 (5 bases). Germline V CDR1 and CDR2: GTSNPN, SVGIG (reference sequence). Trimming shortened V by 0 bases and J by 4 bases, and 12 bases separated the two germline ends. The CDR3 has 14 residues. This chain's CDR3 is CAWSVVRDLYGYTF. The CDR3 nucleotides are TGTGCCTGGAGTGTAGTAAGGGACCTCTATGGCTACACCTTC. The variable domain in full, with the rest retrieved from reference TRBV30 and TRBJ1-2, is SQTIHQWPATLVQPVGSPLSLECTVEGTSNPNLYWYRQAAGRGLQLLFYSVGIGQISSEVPQNLSASRPQDRQFILSSKKLLLSDSGFYLCAWSVVRDLYGYTFGSGTRLTVV.

This chain connects TRBV28 to TRBJ1-4; D perhaps matches TRBD1 (5 bases). Germline CDR1 reads MDHEN; CDR2 reads SYDVKM. The V end lost 5 bases, the J end lost 5 bases, and 18 bases lay between the germline ends. CDR3 size: 16 residues. This CDR3 is CASSGQVPGANEKLFF. The CDR3 nucleotides are TGTGCCAGCAGTGGCCAGGTCCCCGGGGCGAATGAAAAACTGTTTTTT.

This clone was recorded a few times. The chain carries TRBV9 and TRBJ1-1, with TRBD1 as a possible D gene (5 bases). The CDR3 has 14 residues. With 3 bases removed from V and 5 bases from J, the gap between germline ends came to 14 bases. Germline loops: CDR1 SGDLS, CDR2 YYNGEE. CDR3: CASSGVGGFTEAFF. The CDR3 nucleotides read TGTGCCAGCAGCGGAGTGGGGGGATTTACTGAAGCTTTCTTT.

This clone was counted once. The chain joins TRBV19 to TRBJ2-3; 14 bases are a match to TRBD2. There are 16 residues in the CDR3. Germline-derived CDR1 and CDR2 are LNHDA and SQIVND (reference sequence). V gave up 6 bases and J gave up 3 bases; unmatched junction bases: 5. The CDR3 sequence is CASSRLAGGVTDTQYF. The CDR3 DNA reads as TGTGCCAGTAGCCGACTAGCGGGAGGGGTAACAGATACGCAGTATTTT.

The gene calls are TRBV19 and TRBJ2-2, with TRBD2 identical over 10 bases. The CDR3 runs to 15 residues. Looked up from germline, CDR1 is LNHDA and CDR2 is SQIVND (reference sequence). Trimming removed 6 bases from V and 4 bases from J; junction bases left unmatched: 5. CDR3 sequence reads: CASRGTSALTGELFF. The CDR3 nucleotides are TGTGCCAGTAGGGGGACTAGCGCTCTCACCGGGGAGCTGTTTTTT.

This clone was observed a handful of times. The rearrangement uses TRBV4-3 and TRBJ2-1, with 16 bases identical to TRBD2. V lost 2 bases to trimming and J lost 0 bases; unmatched junction nucleotides: 7. Looked up from germline, CDR1 is LGHNA and CDR2 is YSLEER. There are 20 residues in the CDR3. The CDR3 spells CASSQNPGLAGGSSYNEQFF. The CDR3 coding sequence is TGCGCCAGCAGCCAAAATCCGGGACTAGCGGGGGGGAGCTCCTACAATGAGCAGTTCTTC.

The chain employs TRBV7-2 and TRBJ2-1; D not certain. This CDR3 is 12 amino acids long. CDR1 is SGHTA, CDR2 FQGNSA, per germline. The V end lost 5 bases, the J end lost 6 bases, and 8 bases lay between the germline ends. The CDR3 spells CASSQVTNEQFF. CDR3 in DNA: TGTGCCAGCAGCCAGGTAACCAATGAGCAGTTCTTC.

The V call is TRBV3-1 (or the pseudogene TRBV3-2), the J call TRBJ1-1; weak D call: TRBD1 (6 bases). Trimming left V 4 bases short and J 7 bases short, with 22 bases between. Germline V CDR1 and CDR2: LGHDT, YNNKEL (reference sequence). The CDR3 is made up of 16 amino acids. The CDR3 DNA reads TGTGCCAGCAGCCCCCCGGCAGTATTGGGGGCAGGTGAAGCTTTCTTT. Protein product: CASSPPAVLGAGEAFF.

V and J are TRBV19 and TRBJ1-5; D perhaps matches TRBD1 (5 bases). Germline V gives CDR1 LNHDA, CDR2 SQIVND (reference sequence). This CDR3 has 15 residues. Trimming took off 5 bases at V and 2 bases at J, with 13 bases between the two ends. As DNA, the CDR3 is TGTGCCAGTAGTTCGGGGTGGGGGGGCAATCAGCCCCAGCATTTT. It is translated as CASSSGWGGNQPQHF.

The chain links TRBV27 to TRBJ1-1; no clear D. The germline V and J ends were trimmed by 3 bases and 1 base, with 12 bases remaining between them. The CDR3 totals 15 residues. The germline CDR1 and CDR2 sequences are MNHEY and SMNVEV (reference sequence). CDR3 sequence reads: CASSFGSVRNTEAFF. The CDR3 DNA follows: TGTGCCAGCAGTTTTGGGTCCGTAAGGAACACTGAAGCTTTCTTT.

This chain connects TRBV6-1 to TRBJ1-2; D is ambiguous. Trimming pared 2 bases from V and 8 bases from J, leaving 12 bases between. Germline CDR1 and CDR2: MNHNS and SASEGT. The CDR3 totals 13 residues. The CDR3 DNA is TGTGCCAGCAGTGAACTGGACGCCTCGGGCTACACCTTC. It yields the protein CASSELDASGYTF.

On this clone: Additional DNA sequences in this sample encode the identical CDR3. This CDR3 is CASRRGRGGAAGYTF. In nucleotides, the CDR3 is TGTGCCAGCAGGCGAGGGAGGGGGGGAGCGGCTGGCTACACCTTC. The gene calls are TRBV2 and TRBJ1-2, with TRBD1 as a possible D gene (6 bases). The CDR3 loop spans 15 amino acids. V was trimmed by 6 bases and J by 7 bases, leaving 21 bases between them. Germline CDR1 reads SNHLY; CDR2 reads FYNNEI.

The DNA of the CDR3 is TGTGCCAGTAGGGCTAGTGGCGCGAACACCGGGGAGCTGTTTTTT. Translation gives CASRASGANTGELFF. The chain combines TRBV19 with TRBJ2-2; no reliable D call. Deletions cut 6 bases from V and 0 bases from J, with 11 bases between. The length of the CDR3 is 15 residues. Germline values: CDR1 LNHDA, CDR2 SQIVND (reference sequence).

The chain recombines TRBV6-5 with TRBJ1-2; 8 nucleotides line up with TRBD1. Trimming at V came to 6 bases and at J to 1 base, leaving 7 bases not matched to a gene. The CDR3 loop spans 15 amino acids. Germline CDR1 MNHEY, CDR2 SVGAGI. The CDR3 coding sequence is TGTGCCAGCAGACCAGACAGGGGCGGTAACTATGGCTACACCTTC. Translation gives CASRPDRGGNYGYTF.

The V call is TRBV5-1, the J call TRBJ1-4; TRBD1 matches at 8 bases. From germline, CDR1 is SGHRS and CDR2 YFSETQ. V shed 4 bases, J shed 4 bases, and the junction held 6 bases outside the gene matches. This CDR3 is 15 amino acids long. The DNA for the CDR3 is TGCGCCAGCAGCCCACAGGGGGGTTTTAATGAAAAACTGTTTTTT. As protein: CASSPQGGFNEKLFF.

This clone was observed a single time. CDR3 in DNA: TGTGCCACCAGCAGAGCTCCTGAATATGGCTACACCTTC. Translation gives CATSRAPEYGYTF. The V gene is TRBV15, the J gene TRBJ1-2, with no clear D. Between the trimmed V and J ends, which lost 1 base and 5 bases, there was a span of 8 bases. This CDR3 is built from 13 residues. Germline V gene lookup returns CDR1 LNHNV and CDR2 YYDKDF (reference sequence).

V and J are TRBV5-1 and TRBJ1-3, with D possibly TRBD1 on 6 matching bases. The CDR3 is 17 residues long. Germline lookup yields CDR1 SGHRS and CDR2 YFSETQ. V lost 4 bases to trimming and J lost 0 bases, with 17 bases between them. The CDR3 here is CASSPTDRSYSGNTIYF. CDR3 sequence (DNA): TGCGCCAGCAGCCCTACGGACAGAAGTTACTCTGGAAACACCATATATTTT.

This chain connects TRBV19 to TRBJ1-1, with 7 bases matching TRBD1. The V and J ends lost 3 bases and 3 bases, in that order; junction bases with no gene match: 1. Germline loops: CDR1 LNHDA, CDR2 SQIVND (reference sequence). The CDR3 loop spans 13 amino acids. This CDR3 reads CASSIDRDTEAFF. Here the CDR3 DNA reads TGTGCCAGTAGTATTGACAGGGACACTGAAGCTTTCTTT.

The V gene is TRBV6-6, the J gene TRBJ1-6; 12 nucleotides line up with TRBD1. CDR1 is MNHNY and CDR2 is SVGAGI in the germline V gene (reference sequence). The CDR3 contains 15 residues. Trimming cost V 5 bases and J 10 bases; bases outside gene matches: 6. In nucleotides, the CDR3 is TGTGCCAGCAGTACTGGGACAGGGGGCTTGTCACCCCTCCACTTT. It translates to CASSTGTGGLSPLHF.

The chain is built from TRBV14 and TRBJ1-2; maybe TRBD1 (6 bases). The CDR3 has 15 residues. The germline V gene has CDR1 SGHDN and CDR2 FVKESK. Trimming removed 3 bases at V and 3 bases at J, with 14 bases between. This CDR3 is CASSHVGGLDYGYTF. The CDR3 nucleotides read TGTGCCAGCAGCCATGTGGGGGGCCTCGACTATGGCTACACCTTC.

This chain's CDR3 is CASSQPTGTGEAFF. The CDR3 DNA reads TGTGCCAGCAGCCAACCGACGGGAACGGGAGAAGCTTTCTTT. The rearrangement joins TRBV3-1 (or the pseudogene TRBV3-2) to TRBJ1-1; no clear D gene. The CDR3 runs 14 residues. CDR1 is LGHDT, CDR2 YNNKEL, per germline (reference sequence). V lost 2 bases and J 8 bases, leaving 15 bases between the germline ends.

This clone was counted once. This chain connects TRBV19 to TRBJ1-5; D unresolved. Germline CDR1 and CDR2: LNHDA and SQIVND (reference sequence). V lost 6 bases and J 6 bases, leaving 12 bases between the germline ends. The CDR3 is 13 amino acids. The CDR3 sequence: CASSDTDGQPQHF. The CDR3 region has the DNA TGTGCCAGTAGCGACACGGACGGTCAGCCCCAGCATTTT. Together with reference TRBV19 and TRBJ1-5, the CDR3 gives the full variable domain: DGGITQSPKYLFRKEGQNVTLSCEQNLNHDAMYWYRQDPGQGLRLIYYSQIVNDFQKGDIAEGYSVSREKKESFPLTVTSAQKNPTAFYLCASSDTDGQPQHFGDGTRLSIL.

The chain recombines TRBV30 with TRBJ1-5, with a weak D call TRBD1 (5 bases). The V and J ends lost 0 bases and 4 bases respectively, with 10 bases between them. The CDR3 length is 14 residues. Germline V gene sequence: CDR1 GTSNPN, CDR2 SVGIG (reference sequence). CDR3 sequence reads: CAWSVQATNQPQHF. The CDR3 bases are TGTGCCTGGAGTGTACAGGCTACAAATCAGCCCCAGCATTTT.